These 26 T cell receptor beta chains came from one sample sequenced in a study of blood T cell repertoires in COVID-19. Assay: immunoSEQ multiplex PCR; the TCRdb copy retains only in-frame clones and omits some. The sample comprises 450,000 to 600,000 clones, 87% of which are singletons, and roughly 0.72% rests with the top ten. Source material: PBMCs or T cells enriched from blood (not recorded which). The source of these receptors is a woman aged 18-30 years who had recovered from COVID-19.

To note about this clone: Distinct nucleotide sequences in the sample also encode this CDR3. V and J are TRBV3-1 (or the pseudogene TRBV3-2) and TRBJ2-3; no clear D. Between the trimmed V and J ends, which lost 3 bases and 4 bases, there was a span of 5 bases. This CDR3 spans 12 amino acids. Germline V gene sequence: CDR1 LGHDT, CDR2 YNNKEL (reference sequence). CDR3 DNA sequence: TGTGCCAGCAGCCAGCTACCAGATACGCAGTATTTT. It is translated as CASSQLPDTQYF.

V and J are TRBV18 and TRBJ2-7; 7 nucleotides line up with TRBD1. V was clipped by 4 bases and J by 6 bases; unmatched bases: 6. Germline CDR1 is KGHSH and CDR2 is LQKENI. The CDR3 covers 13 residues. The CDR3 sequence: CASSLSTGTEQYF. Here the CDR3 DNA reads TGTGCCAGCTCACTCTCGACAGGGACCGAGCAGTACTTC.

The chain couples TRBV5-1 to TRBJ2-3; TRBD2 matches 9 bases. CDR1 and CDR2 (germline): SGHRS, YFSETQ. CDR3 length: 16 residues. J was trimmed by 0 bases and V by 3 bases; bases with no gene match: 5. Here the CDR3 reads CASSSRTSASTDTQYF. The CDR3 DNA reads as TGCGCCAGCAGCTCCCGGACTAGCGCCAGCACAGATACGCAGTATTTT.

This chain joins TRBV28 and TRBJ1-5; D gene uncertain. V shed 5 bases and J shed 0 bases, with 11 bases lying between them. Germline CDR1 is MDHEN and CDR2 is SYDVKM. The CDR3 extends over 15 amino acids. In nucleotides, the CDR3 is TGTGCCAGCAGTCCAAGAAGCCCTAGCAATCAGCCCCAGCATTTT. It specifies CASSPRSPSNQPQHF.

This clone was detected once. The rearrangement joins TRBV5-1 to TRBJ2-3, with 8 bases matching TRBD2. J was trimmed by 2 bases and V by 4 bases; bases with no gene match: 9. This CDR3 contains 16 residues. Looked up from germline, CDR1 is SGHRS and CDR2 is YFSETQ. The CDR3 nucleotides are TGCGCCAGCAGCCCCGGACGGGGGGGTATCACAGATACGCAGTATTTT. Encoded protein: CASSPGRGGITDTQYF. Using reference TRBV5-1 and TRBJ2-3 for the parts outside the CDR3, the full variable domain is KAGVTQTPRYLIKTRGQQVTLSCSPISGHRSVSWYQQTPGQGLQFLFEYFSETQRNKGNFPGRFSGRQFSNSRSEMNVSTLELGDSALYLCASSPGRGGITDTQYFGPGTRLTVL.

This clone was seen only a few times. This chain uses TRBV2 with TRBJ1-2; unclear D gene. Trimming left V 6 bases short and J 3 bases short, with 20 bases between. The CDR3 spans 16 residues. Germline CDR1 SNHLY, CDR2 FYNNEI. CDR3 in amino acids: CASRGLGGNGDYGYTF. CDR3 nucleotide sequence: TGTGCCAGCAGAGGGTTGGGAGGGAACGGAGACTATGGCTACACCTTC.

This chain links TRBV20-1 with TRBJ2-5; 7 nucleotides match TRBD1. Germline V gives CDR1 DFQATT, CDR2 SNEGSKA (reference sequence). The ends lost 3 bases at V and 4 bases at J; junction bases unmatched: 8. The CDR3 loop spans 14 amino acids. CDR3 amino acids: CSASPTGFTETQYF. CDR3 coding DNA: TGCAGTGCTAGTCCGACAGGGTTCACAGAGACCCAGTACTTC.

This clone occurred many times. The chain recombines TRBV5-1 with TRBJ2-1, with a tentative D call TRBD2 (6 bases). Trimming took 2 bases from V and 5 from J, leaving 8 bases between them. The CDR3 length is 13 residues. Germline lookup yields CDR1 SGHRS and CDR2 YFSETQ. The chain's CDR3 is CASSFGGNNEQFF. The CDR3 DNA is TGCGCCAGCAGCTTTGGAGGGAACAATGAGCAGTTCTTC.

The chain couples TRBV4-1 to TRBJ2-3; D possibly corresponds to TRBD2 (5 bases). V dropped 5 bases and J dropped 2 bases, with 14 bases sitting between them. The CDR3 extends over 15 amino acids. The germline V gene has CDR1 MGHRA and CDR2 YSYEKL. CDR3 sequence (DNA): TGCGCCAGCAGCGATACACGGGGTACCACAGATACGCAGTATTTT. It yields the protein CASSDTRGTTDTQYF.

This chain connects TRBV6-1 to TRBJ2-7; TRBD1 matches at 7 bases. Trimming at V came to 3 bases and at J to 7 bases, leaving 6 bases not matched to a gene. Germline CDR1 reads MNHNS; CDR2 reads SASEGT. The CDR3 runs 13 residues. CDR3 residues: CASSDLQGKEQYF. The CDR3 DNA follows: TGTGCCAGCAGTGATTTACAGGGGAAAGAGCAGTACTTC.

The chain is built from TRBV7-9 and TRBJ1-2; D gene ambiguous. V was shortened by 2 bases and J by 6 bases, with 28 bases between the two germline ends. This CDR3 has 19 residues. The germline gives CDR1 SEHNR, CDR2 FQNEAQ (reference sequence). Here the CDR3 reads CASSLRRPGTAVLMDGYTF. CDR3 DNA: TGTGCCAGCAGCTTAAGGCGACCGGGAACAGCCGTTTTAATGGATGGCTACACCTTC.

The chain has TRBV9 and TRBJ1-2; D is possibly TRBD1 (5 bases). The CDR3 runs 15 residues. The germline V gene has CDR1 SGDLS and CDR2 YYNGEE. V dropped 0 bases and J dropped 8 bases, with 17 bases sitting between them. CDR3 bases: TGTGCCAGCAGCGTAGGACAGACCCCCGGTGACGGCTACACCTTC. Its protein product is CASSVGQTPGDGYTF.

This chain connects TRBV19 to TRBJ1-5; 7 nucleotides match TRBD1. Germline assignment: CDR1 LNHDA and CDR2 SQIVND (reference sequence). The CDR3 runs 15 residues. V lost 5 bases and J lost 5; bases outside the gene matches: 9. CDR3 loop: CASSLQGKGDQPQHF. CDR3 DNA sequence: TGTGCCAGTAGTCTACAGGGGAAGGGGGATCAGCCCCAGCATTTT.

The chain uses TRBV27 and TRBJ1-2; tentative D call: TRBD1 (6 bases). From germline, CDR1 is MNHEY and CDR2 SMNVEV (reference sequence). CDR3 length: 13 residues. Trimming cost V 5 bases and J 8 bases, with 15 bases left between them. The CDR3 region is CASSDIRGGGYTF. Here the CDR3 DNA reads TGTGCCAGCAGTGACATAAGGGGGGGCGGCTACACCTTC.

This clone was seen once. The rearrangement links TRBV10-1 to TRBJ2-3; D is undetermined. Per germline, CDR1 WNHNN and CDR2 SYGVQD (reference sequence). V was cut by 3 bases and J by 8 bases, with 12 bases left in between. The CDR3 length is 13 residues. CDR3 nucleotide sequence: TGCGCCAGCAGTGACCTAATAACGGGTACGCAGTATTTT. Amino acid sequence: CASSDLITGTQYF.

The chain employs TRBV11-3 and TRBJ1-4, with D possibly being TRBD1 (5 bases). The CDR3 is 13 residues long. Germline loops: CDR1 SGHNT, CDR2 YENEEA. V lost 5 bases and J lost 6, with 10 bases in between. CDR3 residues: CASSAGGDEKLFF. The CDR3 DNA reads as TGTGCCAGCAGCGCTGGAGGGGATGAAAAACTGTTTTTT. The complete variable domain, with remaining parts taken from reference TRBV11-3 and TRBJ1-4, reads EAGVVQSPRYKIIEKKQPVAFWCNPISGHNTLYWYLQNLGQGPELLIRYENEEAVDDSQLPKDRFSAERLKGVDSTLKIQPAELGDSAVYLCASSAGGDEKLFFGSGTQLSVL.

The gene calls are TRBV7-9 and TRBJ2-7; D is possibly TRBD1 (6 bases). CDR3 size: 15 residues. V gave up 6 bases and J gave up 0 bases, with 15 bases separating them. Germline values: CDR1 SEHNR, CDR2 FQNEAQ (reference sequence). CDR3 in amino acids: CASSHSGTSSYEQYF. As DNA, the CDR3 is TGTGCCAGCAGTCATTCCGGGACAAGCTCCTACGAGCAGTACTTC.

In nucleotides, the CDR3 is TGCGCCAGCAGCTTGGGGGTTTCCAGGTACACAGATACGCAGTATTTT. It translates to CASSLGVSRYTDTQYF. The V and J genes are TRBV5-1 and TRBJ2-3; D unclear. The ends were cut back, 0 bases at V and 2 bases at J, with 13 bases in the middle. Germline loops: CDR1 SGHRS, CDR2 YFSETQ. This CDR3 has 16 residues.

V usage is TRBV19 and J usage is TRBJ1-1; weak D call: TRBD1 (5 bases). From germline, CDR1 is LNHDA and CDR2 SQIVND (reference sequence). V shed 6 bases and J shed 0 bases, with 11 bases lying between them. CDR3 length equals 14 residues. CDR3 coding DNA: TGTGCCAGTAGCGACGGACAAATGAACACTGAAGCTTTCTTT. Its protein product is CASSDGQMNTEAFF.

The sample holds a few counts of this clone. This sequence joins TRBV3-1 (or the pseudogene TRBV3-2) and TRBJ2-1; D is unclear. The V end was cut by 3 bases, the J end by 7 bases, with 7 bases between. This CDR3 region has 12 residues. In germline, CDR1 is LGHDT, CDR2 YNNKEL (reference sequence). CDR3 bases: TGTGCCAGCAGCCACGAGAGGAATGAGCAGTTCTTC. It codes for CASSHERNEQFF.

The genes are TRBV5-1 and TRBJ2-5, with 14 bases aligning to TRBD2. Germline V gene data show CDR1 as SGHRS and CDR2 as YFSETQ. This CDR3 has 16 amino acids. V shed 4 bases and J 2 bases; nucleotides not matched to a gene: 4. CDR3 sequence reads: CASSPGLAGVQETQYF. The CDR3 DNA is TGCGCCAGCAGCCCGGGACTAGCGGGGGTACAAGAGACCCAGTACTTC. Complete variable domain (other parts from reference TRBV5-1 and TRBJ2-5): KAGVTQTPRYLIKTRGQQVTLSCSPISGHRSVSWYQQTPGQGLQFLFEYFSETQRNKGNFPGRFSGRQFSNSRSEMNVSTLELGDSALYLCASSPGLAGVQETQYFGPGTRLLVL.

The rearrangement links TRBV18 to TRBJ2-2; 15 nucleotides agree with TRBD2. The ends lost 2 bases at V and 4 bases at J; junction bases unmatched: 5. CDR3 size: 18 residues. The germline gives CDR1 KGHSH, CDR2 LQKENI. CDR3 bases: TGTGCCAGCTCACCAGGACTAGCGGGGGGGACCTCCACCGGGGAGCTGTTTTTT. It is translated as CASSPGLAGGTSTGELFF.

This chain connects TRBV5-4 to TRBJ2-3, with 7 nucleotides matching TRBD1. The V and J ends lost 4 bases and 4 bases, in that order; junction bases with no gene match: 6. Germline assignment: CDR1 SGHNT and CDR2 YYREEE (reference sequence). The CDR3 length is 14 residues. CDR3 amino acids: CASSQRQGADTQYF. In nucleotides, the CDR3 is TGTGCCAGCAGCCAACGACAGGGCGCAGATACGCAGTATTTT.

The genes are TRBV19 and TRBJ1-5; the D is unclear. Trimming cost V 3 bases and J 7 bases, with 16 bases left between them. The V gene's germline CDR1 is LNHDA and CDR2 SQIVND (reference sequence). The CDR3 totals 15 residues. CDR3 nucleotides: TGTGCCAGTAGTATTCTGGAGTCCTCGGGACAGCCCCAGCATTTT. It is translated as CASSILESSGQPQHF.

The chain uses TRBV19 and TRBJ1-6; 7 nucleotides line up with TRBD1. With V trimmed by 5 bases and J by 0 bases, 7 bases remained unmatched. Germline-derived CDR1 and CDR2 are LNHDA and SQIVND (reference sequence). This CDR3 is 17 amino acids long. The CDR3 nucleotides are TGTGCCAGTAGTTTACCATCAGGGGGCTCCTATAATTCACCCCTCCACTTT. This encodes CASSLPSGGSYNSPLHF.

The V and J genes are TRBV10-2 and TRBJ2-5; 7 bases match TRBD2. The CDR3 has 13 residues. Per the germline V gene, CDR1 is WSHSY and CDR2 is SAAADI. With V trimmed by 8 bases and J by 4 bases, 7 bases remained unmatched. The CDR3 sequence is CASLRGVGETQYF. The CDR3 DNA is TGCGCCAGCCTCCGGGGGGTGGGAGAGACCCAGTACTTC.